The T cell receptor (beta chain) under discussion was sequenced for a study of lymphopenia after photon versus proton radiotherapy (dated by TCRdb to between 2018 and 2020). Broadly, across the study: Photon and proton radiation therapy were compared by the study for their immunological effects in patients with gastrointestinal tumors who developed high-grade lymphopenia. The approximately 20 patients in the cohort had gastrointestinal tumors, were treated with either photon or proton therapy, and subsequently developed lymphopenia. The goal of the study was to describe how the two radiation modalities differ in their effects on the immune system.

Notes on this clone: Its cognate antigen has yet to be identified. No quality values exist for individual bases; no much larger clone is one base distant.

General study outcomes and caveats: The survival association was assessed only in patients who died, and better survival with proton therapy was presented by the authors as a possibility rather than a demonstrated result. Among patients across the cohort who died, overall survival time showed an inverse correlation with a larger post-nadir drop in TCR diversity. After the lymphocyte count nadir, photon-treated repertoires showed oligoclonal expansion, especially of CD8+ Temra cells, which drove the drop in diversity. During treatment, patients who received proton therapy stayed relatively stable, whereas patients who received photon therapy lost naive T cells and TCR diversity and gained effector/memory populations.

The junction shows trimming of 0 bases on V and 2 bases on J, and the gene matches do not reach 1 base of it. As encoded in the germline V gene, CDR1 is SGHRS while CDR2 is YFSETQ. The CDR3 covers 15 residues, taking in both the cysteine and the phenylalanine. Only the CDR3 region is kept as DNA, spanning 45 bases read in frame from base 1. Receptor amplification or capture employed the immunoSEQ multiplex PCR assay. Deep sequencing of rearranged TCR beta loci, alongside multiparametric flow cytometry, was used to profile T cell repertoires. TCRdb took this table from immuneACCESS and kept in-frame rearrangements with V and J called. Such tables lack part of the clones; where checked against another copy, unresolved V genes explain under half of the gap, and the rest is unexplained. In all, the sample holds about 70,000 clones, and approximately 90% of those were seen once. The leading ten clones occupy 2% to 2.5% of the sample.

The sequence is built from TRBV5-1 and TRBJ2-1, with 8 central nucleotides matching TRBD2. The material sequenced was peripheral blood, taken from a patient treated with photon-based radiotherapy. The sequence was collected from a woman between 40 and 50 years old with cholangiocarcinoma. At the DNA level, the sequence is TGCGCCAGCAGCTTGGGCGGGGGGCCCTACAATGAGCAGTTCTTC. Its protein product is CASSLGGGPYNEQFF.